This T cell receptor (beta chain) was profiled in a study of blood T cell repertoires in COVID-19. Adults between roughly 18 and 89 years of age took part from 24 US areas. V was pared by 1 base and J by 9 bases, with 8 bases of the junction left unmatched. The CDR3 spans 17 residues. Per the germline V gene, CDR1 is SGHAT and CDR2 is FQNNGV. Original methodology: Reference gene primer amplification yielded estimated nucleated cell counts. Profiled with immunoSEQ multiplex PCR; TCRdb holds only in-frame clones, not every one. V, J and clone size reflect that table, while D and trimming were determined from the DNA. The table records more than 150,000 clones, about 90% of them present only once.

The sequence was obtained from a woman aged 50 to 65 who had recovered from COVID-19. The sample was PBMCs or T cells enriched from blood (not recorded which). This rearrangement joins TRBV11-2 to TRBJ2-1; TRBD2 matches 14 bases. The chain's CDR3 is CASSLVGGTSGRGEQFF. CDR3 bases: TGTGCCAGCAGCTTAGTGGGCGGGACTAGCGGGAGAGGTGAGCAGTTCTTC.